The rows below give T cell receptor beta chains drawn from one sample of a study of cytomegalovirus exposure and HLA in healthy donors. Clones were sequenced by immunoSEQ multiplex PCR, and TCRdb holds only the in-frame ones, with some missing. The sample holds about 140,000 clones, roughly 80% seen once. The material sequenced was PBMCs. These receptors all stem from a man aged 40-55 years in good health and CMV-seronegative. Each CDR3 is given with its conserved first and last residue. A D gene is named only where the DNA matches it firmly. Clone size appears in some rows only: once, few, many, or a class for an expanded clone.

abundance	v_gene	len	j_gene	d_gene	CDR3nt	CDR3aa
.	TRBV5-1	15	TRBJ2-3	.	TGCGCCAGCAGCTTGGGGAACACAGGCACAGATACGCAGTATTTT	CASSLGNTGTDTQYF
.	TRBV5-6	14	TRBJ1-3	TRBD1	TGTGCCAGCAGCTTACGACAGGGCGGAAACACCATATATTTT	CASSLRQGGNTIYF
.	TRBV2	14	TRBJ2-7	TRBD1	TGTGCCAGCTGCCGGGACAGGGGACCCTACGAGCAGTACTTC	CASCRDRGPYEQYF
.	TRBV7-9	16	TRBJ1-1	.	TGTGCCAGCAGCCCCTTGTGGGGGGTGGAGGGCACTGAAGCTTTCTTT	CASSPLWGVEGTEAFF
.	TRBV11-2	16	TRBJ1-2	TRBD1	TGTGCCAGCAGCGCCCGGGGACAGGGGAGCCTCTATGGCTACACCTTC	CASSARGQGSLYGYTF
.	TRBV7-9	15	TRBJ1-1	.	TGTGCCAGCAGCTTAGAGCGGGGGTTGGACACTGAAGCTTTCTTT	CASSLERGLDTEAFF
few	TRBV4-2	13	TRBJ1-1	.	TGTGCCAGCAGCCAAGTATCGAACACTGAAGCTTTCTTT	CASSQVSNTEAFF
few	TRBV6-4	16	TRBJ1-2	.	TGTGCCAGCAGCGCCCGCCCGGGGGTTGCTAACTATGGCTACACCTTC	CASSARPGVANYGYTF
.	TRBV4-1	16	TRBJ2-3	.	TGCGCCAGCAGCCAAGCCCCTGGACTCGTCACAGATACGCAGTATTTT	CASSQAPGLVTDTQYF
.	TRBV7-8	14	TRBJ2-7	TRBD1	TGTGCCAGCAGCCGCACAGGGGGCTCCTACGAGCAGTACTTC	CASSRTGGSYEQYF
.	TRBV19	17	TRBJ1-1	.	TGTGCCAGTAGTACCGGGCTGGGGCGAGGCGTGAACACTGAAGCTTTCTTT	CASSTGLGRGVNTEAFF
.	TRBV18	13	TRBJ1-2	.	TGTGCCAGCTCCCTCCGGGTTCCCTTCGGCTACACCTTC	CASSLRVPFGYTF
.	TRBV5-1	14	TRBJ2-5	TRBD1	TGCGCCAGCAAAAACCGGGACAGGGATTATGGCCAGTACTTC	CASKNRDRDYGQYF
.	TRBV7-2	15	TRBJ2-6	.	TGTGCCAGCAGCTTAACCCGGGCTGGGGCCAACGTCCTGACTTTC	CASSLTRAGANVLTF
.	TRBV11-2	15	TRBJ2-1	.	TGTGCCAGCAGCTTAGAACAGAGCTCCTACAATGAGCAGTTCTTC	CASSLEQSSYNEQFF
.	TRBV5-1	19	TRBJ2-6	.	TGCGCCAGCAGCTTGGTGGGGCAGGGGGGACCGGCAGGGGCCAACGTCCTGACTTTC	CASSLVGQGGPAGANVLTF
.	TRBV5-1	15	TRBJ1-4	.	TGCGCCAGCGGCTCGGGTGGACAGCGGAATGAAAAACTGTTTTTT	CASGSGGQRNEKLFF
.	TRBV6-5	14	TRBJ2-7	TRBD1	TGTGCCAGCAGTTACGGGGACAGGGGATACGAGCAGTACTTC	CASSYGDRGYEQYF
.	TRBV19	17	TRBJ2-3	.	TGTGCCAGTAGTATATACGTCTCCAGGGGACGCACAGATACGCAGTATTTT	CASSIYVSRGRTDTQYF
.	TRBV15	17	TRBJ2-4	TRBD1	TGTGCCACCAGCACCGAGGACAGGTTTTTAGCCAAAAACATTCAGTACTTC	CATSTEDRFLAKNIQYF
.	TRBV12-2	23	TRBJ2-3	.	TGTGCAAGTCGCTTAGACGGGTGCGCTAGCGGGGGGACACTGGGCCCCGGCACAGATACGCAGTATTTT	CASRLDGCASGGTLGPGTDTQYF
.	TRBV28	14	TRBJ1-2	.	TGTGCCAGCAGAACAACACAGCGGTTCTATGGCTACACCTTC	CASRTTQRFYGYTF
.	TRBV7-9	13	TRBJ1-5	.	TGTGCCAGCAGCCCGGGTAGCAATCAGCCCCAGCATTTT	CASSPGSNQPQHF
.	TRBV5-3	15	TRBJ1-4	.	TGTGCCAGAAGCTCGTTATTAGGGGGTGGAGAAAAACTGTTTTTT	CARSSLLGGGEKLFF
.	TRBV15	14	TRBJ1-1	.	TGTGCCACCAGCGGCTCCGGGACACCGTGCCGAGCTTTCTTT	CATSGSGTPCRAFF
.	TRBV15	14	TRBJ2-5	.	TGTGCCACCAGCAGGGGCTATGACCAAGAGACCCAGTACTTC	CATSRGYDQETQYF
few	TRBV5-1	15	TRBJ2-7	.	TGCGCCAGCAGCCCAGGAGGGGTTTGGGCCTACGAGCAGTACTTC	CASSPGGVWAYEQYF
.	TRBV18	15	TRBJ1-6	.	TGTGCCAGCTCAACATCATCAGGGCTGAGTTCACCCCTCCACTTT	CASSTSSGLSSPLHF
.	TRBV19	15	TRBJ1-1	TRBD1	TGTGCCAGTAGTTTGGGGACAGGGACAAGGGCTGAAGCTTTCTTT	CASSLGTGTRAEAFF
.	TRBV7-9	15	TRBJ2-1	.	TGTGCCAGCAGCGAAAGCGGTAGCTCCTACAATGAGCAGTTCTTC	CASSESGSSYNEQFF
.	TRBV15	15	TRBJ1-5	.	TGTGCCACCAGGGAGGGGGGGGCGGGAAATCAGCCCCAGCATTTT	CATREGGAGNQPQHF
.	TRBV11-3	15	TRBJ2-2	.	TGTGCCAGCAGCTTAGAGTCGGGGAACACCGGGGAGCTGTTTTTT	CASSLESGNTGELFF
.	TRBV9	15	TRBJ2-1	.	.	CASSVGDGSSRKRFF
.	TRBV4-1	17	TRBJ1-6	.	TGCGCCAGCAGCCAACTATGGGGGTCCGGAGGGGCTCCACCCCTCCACTTT	CASSQLWGSGGAPPLHF
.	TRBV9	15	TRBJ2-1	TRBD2	TGTGCCAGCAGCGCTGAGCGGGGGGCCTACAATGAGCAGTTCTTC	CASSAERGAYNEQFF
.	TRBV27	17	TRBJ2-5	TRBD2	TGTGCCAGCAGTCTGATCGGACTAGCGGGTACCCAAGAGACCCAGTACTTC	CASSLIGLAGTQETQYF
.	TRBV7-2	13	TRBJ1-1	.	TGTGCCAGCAGCTCCCAAGGACACCTTGTTGCTTTCTTT	CASSSQGHLVAFF
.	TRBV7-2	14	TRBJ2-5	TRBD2	TGTGCCAGCAGCACCGGGGGGGCTTTGGAGACCCAGTACTTC	CASSTGGALETQYF
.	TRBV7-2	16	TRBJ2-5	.	TGTGCCAGCAGCTTATCAGGGGGGACGGGTAGAGAGACCCAGTACTTC	CASSLSGGTGRETQYF
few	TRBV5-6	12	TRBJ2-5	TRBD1	TGTGCCAGTCACAGGGGGGAAGAGACCCAGTACTTC	CASHRGEETQYF
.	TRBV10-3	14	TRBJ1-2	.	TGTGCCATCATCTCCACGCCTACCTCCTATGGCTACACCTTC	CAIISTPTSYGYTF
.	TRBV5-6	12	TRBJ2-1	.	TGTGCCAGCAGCTTGGGGTTGGCTCCCCAGTTCTTC	CASSLGLAPQFF